These 28 T cell receptor beta chains came from one sample sequenced in a study of glioma-infiltrating T cells. The iRepertoire nested amplicon-rescue multiplex PCR amplified TCR alpha and beta CDR3s from RNA. Via MiXCR, TCRdb re-called the multiplex PCR reads, giving one row per CDR3 protein. The repertoire consists of more than 300,000 distinct CDR3 sequences, with approximately 42% occurring once and the leading ten covering approximately 12%. Sequences were obtained from glioma tissue, nonneoplastic brain tissue, or PBMCs (not recorded which). The source is a human donor with low-grade glioma or glioblastoma, undergoing nonglioma brain surgery, or in good health (not recorded which).

The chain carries TRBV13 and TRBJ2-7; unclear D gene. Between the trimmed V and J ends, which lost 3 bases and 6 bases, there was a span of 12 bases. The germline CDR1 and CDR2 sequences are PRHDT and FYEKMQ (reference sequence). The CDR3 spans 13 residues. The CDR3: CASSFSLQGEQYF. The CDR3 region has the DNA TGTGCCAGCAGCTTCAGCCTACAAGGCGAGCAGTACTTC.

This clonotype was counted between two and nine times. The chain uses TRBV15 and TRBJ2-1; 11 bases are shared with TRBD2. With 2 bases clipped from V and 5 bases from J, the junction kept 5 bases outside the gene matches. Looked up from germline, CDR1 is LNHNV and CDR2 is YYDKDF (reference sequence). This CDR3 spans 16 amino acids. The CDR3 DNA sequence: TGTGCCACCAGCAGACCTGAACTAGCGGGGGACAATGAGCAGTTCTTC. Its protein product is CATSRPELAGDNEQFF.

This clonotype showed up many times. The V and J genes are TRBV28 and TRBJ2-7, with 7 bases fitting TRBD1. Germline lookup yields CDR1 MDHEN and CDR2 SYDVKM. Unmatched junction bases numbered 4, after V lost 4 bases and J lost 1 base. The CDR3 extends over 14 amino acids. This CDR3 reads CASSSPGQSYEQYF. The CDR3 nucleotides are TGTGCCAGCAGTTCCCCGGGACAGTCCTACGAGCAGTACTTC.

The CDR3 nucleotides are TGTGCCAGCATTCCAGGGGACCGAGGGGATACGCAGTATTTT. It codes for CASIPGDRGDTQYF. V is TRBV2 and J is TRBJ2-3; possible D gene TRBD1, 6 bases. CDR1 is SNHLY, CDR2 FYNNEI, per germline. The CDR3 is made up of 14 amino acids. Trimming shortened V by 7 bases and J by 6 bases, and 17 bases separated the two germline ends.

This clonotype was seen more than once but under ten times. CDR3 in DNA: TGTGCCAGTAGTTGGACAGGGGAGTCTCTCGGGGAGCTGTTTTTT. Its protein is CASSWTGESLGELFF. The J gene is TRBJ2-2, the V gene TRBV19; 9 bases match TRBD1. V lost 5 bases to trimming and J lost 7 bases; unmatched junction nucleotides: 8. The germline V gene encodes CDR1 LNHDA and CDR2 SQIVND (reference sequence). The CDR3 spans 15 residues.

In the case of this clonotype: One junction end disagrees with the germline gene, perhaps due to a read error. The chain has TRBV2 and TRBJ1-6, with D unclear. Germline CDR1 reads SNHLY; CDR2 reads FYNNEI. This CDR3 spans 12 amino acids. The DNA of the CDR3 is TGTGCCAACAGTCTCGAATCCTCACCCCTCCACTTT. It is translated as CANSLESSPLHF.

V and J are TRBV12-3 or TRBV12-4 and TRBJ2-3, with 8 bases matching TRBD1. Trimming at V came to 3 bases and at J to 8 bases, leaving 10 bases not matched to a gene. This CDR3 is 15 amino acids long. The CDR3 sequence is CASSFTGQGASTQYF. The CDR3 nucleotides read TGTGCCAGCAGTTTCACTGGTCAGGGGGCCAGTACGCAGTATTTT.

This clonotype was recorded a few times. V is TRBV4-1 and J is TRBJ2-5, with a possible D match to TRBD1 (5 bases). The V gene lost 3 bases and the J gene lost 5 bases, with 13 bases spanning the gap. Germline V CDR1 and CDR2: MGHRA, YSYEKL. The CDR3 totals 14 residues. The CDR3 protein is CASSHPGAGETQYF. The CDR3 coding sequence is TGCGCCAGCAGCCATCCTGGGGCTGGTGAGACCCAGTACTTC.

The gene calls are TRBV28 and TRBJ1-1; the D gene is possibly TRBD1 (5 bases). Trimming removed 7 bases at V and 6 bases at J, with 12 bases between. Per the germline V gene, CDR1 is MDHEN and CDR2 is SYDVKM. The CDR3 runs to 12 residues. CDR3 loop: CASTLGTAEAFF. Written as DNA, the CDR3 is TGTGCCAGCACCCTAGGGACGGCTGAAGCTTTCTTT.

The CDR3 here is CASSRTPGVITDTQYF. In DNA, the CDR3 is TGCGCCAGCAGCCGAACTCCGGGAGTGATCACAGATACGCAGTATTTT. V and J are TRBV4-3 and TRBJ2-3; D perhaps matches TRBD2 (6 bases). The V end was cut by 4 bases, the J end by 2 bases, with 16 bases between. The CDR3 is 16 residues long. Germline V gives CDR1 LGHNA, CDR2 YSLEER.

Turning to this clonotype: A much larger clone sits a single nucleotide away, making a read error possible. A read error is likely, as this CDR3 ends without the conserved phenylalanine or tryptophan. V gene TRBV6-1 combines with J gene TRBJ2-6; the D gene is possibly TRBD1 (5 bases). The CDR3 is 15 amino acids. Per germline, CDR1 MNHNS and CDR2 SASEGT. Trimming cost V 3 bases and J 3 bases, with 9 bases left between them. Here the CDR3 reads CASSDVGVGANVLTL. In nucleotides, the CDR3 is TGTGCCAGCAGTGACGTAGGGGTTGGGGCCAACGTCCTGACTTTA.

A single count supports this clonotype. The gene calls are TRBV7-2 and TRBJ1-6, with a possible D match to TRBD1 (6 bases). This CDR3 comprises 15 residues. Germline V gene sequence: CDR1 SGHTA, CDR2 FQGNSA. Deletions cut 4 bases from V and 7 bases from J, with 14 bases between. The chain's CDR3 is CASSSFGGRNSPLHF. Written as DNA, the CDR3 is TGTGCCAGCAGCTCTTTCGGGGGCAGGAATTCACCCCTCCACTTT. Complete variable domain (other parts from reference TRBV7-2 and TRBJ1-6): GAGVSQSPSNKVTEKGKDVELRCDPISGHTALYWYRQSLGQGLEFLIYFQGNSAPDKSGLPSDRFSAERTGGSVSTLTIQRTQQEDSAVYLCASSSFGGRNSPLHFGNGTRLTVT.

This clonotype came up a few times. The chain links TRBV29-1 to TRBJ2-3; either TRBD1 or TRBD2 may supply D (6 bases each). Germline loops: CDR1 SQVTM, CDR2 ANQGSEA. V was pared by 7 bases and J by 5 bases, with 22 bases between. The CDR3 consists of 15 residues. CDR3 coding DNA: TGCAGCGAATCCCTGACGGGGGCTGCGGAAGATACGCAGTATTTT. It translates to CSESLTGAAEDTQYF.

This clonotype has only a few counts. The V call is TRBV10-3, the J call TRBJ2-7; 10 bases fit TRBD1. The CDR3 is 13 residues long. The V and J ends lost 10 bases and 5 bases, in that order; junction bases with no gene match: 8. Germline assignment: CDR1 ENHRY and CDR2 SYGVKD. CDR3 region: CATTGTGVDEQYF. In DNA, the CDR3 is TGTGCCACCACCGGGACAGGGGTTGACGAGCAGTACTTC.

A word on this clonotype: Just one base apart from a much larger clone, this may be a read error. The chain recombines TRBV6-2 or TRBV6-3 with TRBJ2-7, with no clear D. From germline, CDR1 is MNHEY and CDR2 SVGEGT. There are 15 residues in the CDR3. V lost 6 bases and J 2 bases, leaving 17 bases between the germline ends. The CDR3, as DNA: TGTGCCAGCAGAGGAGAGGAAGAAGTGCCCTACGAGCAGTACTTC. Residues: CASRGEEEVPYEQYF.

This sequence joins TRBV4-3 and TRBJ2-3; D remains ambiguous. Germline-derived CDR1 and CDR2 are LGHNA and YSLEER. The CDR3 runs to 14 residues. V was clipped by 1 base and J by 2 bases, with 7 bases between them. The CDR3 reads CASSQAPSTDTQYF. The CDR3 DNA follows: TGCGCCAGCAGCCAAGCACCCTCCACAGATACGCAGTATTTT.

The table lists this clonotype with a few counts. This CDR3 is CASSETFTDTQYF. In DNA form, the CDR3 reads TGTGCCAGCAGTGAGACTTTCACAGATACGCAGTATTTT. The genes are TRBV6-4 and TRBJ2-3; D uncertain. This CDR3 has 13 amino acids. The germline V gene has CDR1 MRHNA and CDR2 SNTAGT. The ends were cut back, 3 bases at V and 2 bases at J, with 6 bases in the middle.

The chain links TRBV5-4 to TRBJ1-3; D gene ambiguous. Looked up from germline, CDR1 is SGHNT and CDR2 is YYREEE (reference sequence). With 0 bases removed from V and 2 bases from J, the gap between germline ends came to 6 bases. The CDR3 is 14 amino acids. The CDR3 loop is CASSLAEAGNTIYF. As DNA, the CDR3 is TGTGCCAGCAGCTTGGCCGAGGCTGGAAACACCATATATTTT.

The chain links TRBV27 to TRBJ2-2; TRBD1 agrees at 9 bases. This CDR3 is built from 16 residues. Germline CDR1 and CDR2: MNHEY and SMNVEV (reference sequence). The CDR3 sequence: CVSSPPGQGNTGELFF. As DNA, the CDR3 is TGTGTTAGCAGTCCACCGGGACAGGGGAACACCGGGGAGCTGTTTTTT.

The V and J genes are TRBV7-2 and TRBJ1-2; possible D gene TRBD1, 5 bases. Germline-derived CDR1 and CDR2 are SGHTA and FQGNSA. V dropped 2 bases and J dropped 3 bases, with 13 bases sitting between them. This CDR3 comprises 15 residues. Here the CDR3 reads CASSLTRGGHYGYTF. In DNA, the CDR3 is TGTGCCAGCAGCTTAACGAGGGGAGGACACTATGGCTACACCTTC.

The rearrangement joins TRBV7-2 to TRBJ2-5; D might be TRBD1 (7 bases). The CDR3 loop spans 16 amino acids. Trimming stripped 1 base from V and 4 bases from J, with 16 bases between. Germline V gene lookup returns CDR1 SGHTA and CDR2 FQGNSA. In DNA form, the CDR3 reads TGTGCCAGCAGCTTAGTAGGGGGCGGGACCCCAGAGACCCAGTACTTC. Its translation: CASSLVGGGTPETQYF.

Comment on this clonotype: Mismatch with germline at one junction end may stem from a read error. This sequence joins TRBV7-2 and TRBJ2-5; D not certain. Germline assignment: CDR1 SGHTA and CDR2 FQGNSA. This CDR3 is built from 14 residues. This CDR3 is CASSVGGEQEAQYF. For the CDR3, the DNA is TGTGCCAGCAGCGTAGGTGGGGAACAAGAGGCCCAGTACTTC.

This sequence joins TRBV7-6 and TRBJ2-1; perhaps D is TRBD1 or TRBD2 (5 bases each). The CDR3 loop spans 14 amino acids. From germline, CDR1 is SGHVS and CDR2 FNYEAQ. Trimming stripped 4 bases from V and 6 bases from J, with 13 bases between. CDR3 sequence: CASSYAGALNEQFF. The CDR3 DNA sequence: TGTGCCAGCAGCTACGCCGGGGCCCTCAATGAGCAGTTCTTC.

The table lists this clonotype with a few counts. The chain combines TRBV24-1 with TRBJ2-2; no reliable D call. Germline V gene data show CDR1 as KGHDR and CDR2 as SFDVKD. The CDR3 spans 15 residues. Deletions cut 6 bases from V and 4 bases from J, with 14 bases between. The CDR3 bases are TGTGCCACCAGTCCCCGGACGCCGATCACCGGGGAGCTGTTTTTT. Translating it yields CATSPRTPITGELFF.

Remarks on this clonotype: Sequence at one end of the junction differs from germline and may be a read error. The rearrangement joins TRBV6-1 to TRBJ1-3; no definite D call. The germline V gene has CDR1 MNHNS and CDR2 SASEGT. The CDR3 is 17 amino acids. The CDR3 here is CASSEERSYFSGNAIYF. CDR3 sequence (DNA): TGTGCCAGCAGTGAAGAAAGGTCATACTTCTCTGGAAACGCCATATATTTT.

The genes are TRBV20-1 and TRBJ2-7, with 7 bases identical to TRBD2. Germline CDR1 and CDR2: DFQATT and SNEGSKA (reference sequence). The junction had 14 bases not matched to a gene; V was cut back by 6 bases and J by 3 bases. This CDR3 contains 15 residues. Here the CDR3 DNA reads TGCAGTGCGCCCCCCGGGGGGAGGATTCGCTACGAGCAGTACTTC. This translates into CSAPPGGRIRYEQYF.

Points on this clonotype: This may be a read error: a much more frequent sequence differs by one nucleotide. The chain employs TRBV20-1 and TRBJ2-3; D unresolved. This CDR3 spans 15 amino acids. Germline lookup yields CDR1 DFQATT and CDR2 SNEGSKA (reference sequence). V gave up 4 bases and J gave up 0 bases, with 14 bases separating them. CDR3 sequence reads: CSATHPDVSTDTQYF. The CDR3 nucleotides read TGCAGTGCTACGCATCCAGACGTAAGCACAGATACGCAGTATTTT.

The chain combines TRBV7-9 with TRBJ1-2; tentative D call: TRBD1 (6 bases). Germline V gene sequence: CDR1 SEHNR, CDR2 FQNEAQ (reference sequence). Trimming stripped 0 bases from V and 5 bases from J, with 10 bases between. The CDR3 is 14 amino acids. The CDR3 here is CASSLAAGEYGYTF. The CDR3 region has the DNA TGTGCCAGCAGCTTAGCGGCAGGGGAATATGGCTACACCTTC.